Following are 31 T cell receptor beta chains from one sample sequenced in a study of a mutant IDH1 vaccine in newly diagnosed glioma. Their target antigens are unknown. Profiling relied on immunoSEQ multiplex PCR, and the TCRdb table lists in-frame clones only, not all of them. This table has tens of thousands of clones, approximately 71% appearing once. Sample time point: week 47, end of study. Every vaccination contained 300 ug of the mutant IDH1 20-mer peptide and was paired with topical imiquimod. The starting material was PBMCs, obtained from a glioma patient whose treatment included an IDH1 peptide vaccine. The receptors were gathered from a man in his fifties or sixties with glioma.

The V gene is TRBV7-2, the J gene TRBJ2-3, with D possibly matching TRBD2 (5 bases). The V gene lost 1 base and the J gene lost 5 bases, with 13 bases spanning the gap. Germline V CDR1 and CDR2: SGHTA, FQGNSA. CDR3 length equals 15 residues. The CDR3 DNA sequence: TGTGCCAGCAGCTTAGAGGGAGTAGCAGGAGATACGCAGTATTTT. This gives the protein CASSLEGVAGDTQYF.

V usage is TRBV10-1 and J usage is TRBJ2-5; no firm D call. CDR1 and CDR2 from the germline V gene are WNHNN and SYGVQD (reference sequence). Trimming left V 2 bases short and J 4 bases short, with 8 bases between. The CDR3 loop spans 13 amino acids. The CDR3 DNA sequence: TGCGCCAGCAGTGAGGCCGGAGTAGAGACCCAGTACTTC. This encodes CASSEAGVETQYF.

The sample holds one count of this clone. At the DNA level, this CDR3 is encoded by other sequences in the same sample as well. The rearrangement uses TRBV18 and TRBJ1-1; D is undetermined. The CDR3 spans 13 residues. Germline CDR1 reads KGHSH; CDR2 reads LQKENI. Trimming left V 2 bases short and J 1 base short, with 5 bases between. The CDR3 DNA reads TGTGCCAGCTCACCAGAGGGGAACACTGAAGCTTTCTTT. Amino acid sequence: CASSPEGNTEAFF. The full variable domain, rest sourced from reference TRBV18 and TRBJ1-1, is NAGVMQNPRHLVRRRGQEARLRCSPMKGHSHVYWYRQLPEEGLKFMVYLQKENIIDESGMPKERFSAEFPKEGPSILRIQQVVRGDSAAYFCASSPEGNTEAFFGQGTRLTVV.

The V call is TRBV28, the J call TRBJ1-5; possibly TRBD1 for D (5 bases). CDR3 length: 15 residues. CDR1 and CDR2 (germline): MDHEN, SYDVKM. V was pared by 3 bases and J by 1 base, with 10 bases between. As DNA, the CDR3 is TGTGCCAGCAGTTTTTTCGACAGAAGCAATCAGCCCCAGCATTTT. Amino acid sequence: CASSFFDRSNQPQHF.

This clone was observed a single time. The chain joins TRBV5-6 to TRBJ1-3; D gene ambiguous. The CDR3 loop spans 16 amino acids. Germline CDR1 is SGHDT and CDR2 is YYEEEE. Trimming left V 1 base short and J 0 bases short, with 11 bases between. In DNA form, the CDR3 reads TGTGCCAGCAGCTTGTGGCAGAGTTTCTCTGGAAACACCATATATTTT. Translating gives CASSLWQSFSGNTIYF.

This chain uses TRBV30 with TRBJ2-1, with 8 bases lining up with TRBD1. Germline trimming cut 2 bases from V and 8 bases from J; bases unmatched to any gene: 8. Looked up from germline, CDR1 is GTSNPN and CDR2 is SVGIG (reference sequence). The CDR3 extends over 14 amino acids. The CDR3 DNA sequence: TGTGCCTGGAGTAGGACAGGGTTGGTGGATGAGCAGTTCTTC. This sequence encodes CAWSRTGLVDEQFF.

The V call is TRBV10-3, the J call TRBJ2-1; D perhaps matches TRBD1 (5 bases). The germline gives CDR1 ENHRY, CDR2 SYGVKD. The CDR3 contains 13 residues. Trimming stripped 0 bases from V and 7 bases from J, with 7 bases between. In DNA form, the CDR3 reads TGTGCCATCAGTGAGTCGAGGACAAATGAGCAGTTCTTC. As protein: CAISESRTNEQFF.

The chain combines TRBV23-1 with TRBJ2-2; D unclear. TRBV23-1 is classed as an ORF, of uncertain function. The CDR3 length is 16 residues. V was trimmed by 3 bases and J by 5 bases, leaving 16 bases between them. The DNA for the CDR3 is TGCGCCAGCAGTCACTTCGTCCCGGGTGAGACCGGGGAGCTGTTTTTT. Its translation is CASSHFVPGETGELFF.

The rearrangement links TRBV5-6 to TRBJ2-7; 8 nucleotides agree with TRBD1. The ends lost 4 bases at V and 5 bases at J; junction bases unmatched: 11. The length of the CDR3 is 15 residues. Germline loops: CDR1 SGHDT, CDR2 YYEEEE. The CDR3: CASSRPGGGYDEQYF. CDR3 coding DNA: TGTGCCAGCAGCAGGCCAGGGGGCGGTTATGACGAGCAGTACTTC.

For the CDR3, the DNA is TGTGCCAGCAGCCTCGGGACGGGAGCAACTAATGAAAAACTGTTTTTT. Amino acids: CASSLGTGATNEKLFF. The chain joins TRBV7-9 to TRBJ1-4, with a tentative D call TRBD1 (5 bases). Trimming pared 5 bases from V and 0 bases from J, leaving 13 bases between. This CDR3 region has 16 residues. Per germline, CDR1 SEHNR and CDR2 FQNEAQ (reference sequence).

The chain uses TRBV29-1 and TRBJ2-3; TRBD1 or TRBD2 may be the D gene (5 bases each). Per the germline V gene, CDR1 is SQVTM and CDR2 is ANQGSEA. V lost 6 bases and J lost 0, with 10 bases in between. The CDR3 runs to 13 residues. DNA of the CDR3: TGCAGCGTCGTTCGGGACAGCACAGATACGCAGTATTTT. This codes for CSVVRDSTDTQYF.

The chain has TRBV7-2 and TRBJ1-5; perhaps TRBD1 as D (5 bases). Deletions cut 3 bases from V and 0 bases from J, with 9 bases between. CDR1 is SGHTA and CDR2 is FQGNSA in the germline V gene. This CDR3 has 15 amino acids. CDR3 in DNA: TGTGCCAGCAGCTTCGGGGCGGTTAGCAATCAGCCCCAGCATTTT. Protein: CASSFGAVSNQPQHF. The whole variable domain, remainder taken from reference TRBV7-2 and TRBJ1-5, is GAGVSQSPSNKVTEKGKDVELRCDPISGHTALYWYRQSLGQGLEFLIYFQGNSAPDKSGLPSDRFSAERTGGSVSTLTIQRTQQEDSAVYLCASSFGAVSNQPQHFGDGTRLSIL.

This clone was counted between two and nine times. The V call is TRBV28, the J call TRBJ2-1; the match to TRBD2 covers 14 bases. Unmatched junction bases numbered 11, after V lost 6 bases and J lost 1 base. Germline lookup yields CDR1 MDHEN and CDR2 SYDVKM. This CDR3 spans 19 amino acids. The CDR3 DNA reads as TGTGCCAGCAGCTCTGGACTAGCGGGGGGCCAGGGGTCCTACAATGAGCAGTTCTTC. It specifies CASSSGLAGGQGSYNEQFF.

The V call is TRBV6-5, the J call TRBJ1-1, with a possible D match to TRBD1 (6 bases). Trimming cost V 5 bases and J 1 base, with 11 bases left between them. This CDR3 spans 14 amino acids. Germline values: CDR1 MNHEY, CDR2 SVGAGI. CDR3 coding DNA: TGTGCCAGCAGTCAACTACAGGGGAACACTGAAGCTTTCTTT. This translates into CASSQLQGNTEAFF.

This clone was counted between two and nine times. The V and J genes are TRBV11-3 and TRBJ2-7; 10 positions match TRBD1. CDR1 and CDR2 (germline): SGHNT, YENEEA. The CDR3 covers 15 residues. Trimming cost V 0 bases and J 5 bases; bases outside gene matches: 4. The CDR3 region has the DNA TGTGCCAGCAGCTTAGAAGGGACAGGGGAAGACGAGCAGTACTTC. Its protein product is CASSLEGTGEDEQYF. The full variable domain, completed using reference TRBV11-3 and TRBJ2-7, is EAGVVQSPRYKIIEKKQPVAFWCNPISGHNTLYWYLQNLGQGPELLIRYENEEAVDDSQLPKDRFSAERLKGVDSTLKIQPAELGDSAVYLCASSLEGTGEDEQYFGPGTRLTVT.

The rearrangement joins TRBV10-3 to TRBJ1-4; no clear D gene. In germline, CDR1 is ENHRY, CDR2 SYGVKD. The V end was cut by 6 bases, the J end by 13 bases, with 18 bases between. The CDR3 loop spans 13 amino acids. CDR3 nucleotides: TGTGCCATCAGGGAAGAAGGGCTCAGGAGACTGTTTTTT. This encodes CAIREEGLRRLFF.

The DNA of the CDR3 is TGCGCCAGCACTGGGGAACAGGGCAGTAACGGGGAGCTGTTTTTT. Residues: CASTGEQGSNGELFF. V and J are TRBV5-1 and TRBJ2-2; D possibly corresponds to TRBD1 (6 bases). The germline V and J ends were trimmed by 6 bases and 7 bases, with 19 bases remaining between them. This CDR3 is built from 15 residues. The V gene's germline CDR1 is SGHRS and CDR2 YFSETQ.

This clone was recorded only once. CDR3 loop: CASSLYNEQFF. Here the CDR3 DNA reads TGCGCCAGCAGCTTGTACAATGAGCAGTTCTTC. The V and J genes are TRBV5-1 and TRBJ2-1, with unresolved D. V dropped 1 base and J dropped 4 bases, with 0 bases sitting between them. This CDR3 contains 11 residues. Germline V gives CDR1 SGHRS, CDR2 YFSETQ.

The chain employs TRBV6-5 and TRBJ2-2, with D perhaps assigned TRBD1 or TRBD2 (5 bases each). Trimming took off 0 bases at V and 6 bases at J, with 11 bases between the two ends. This CDR3 spans 15 amino acids. Germline-derived CDR1 and CDR2 are MNHEY and SVGAGI. In nucleotides, the CDR3 is TGTGCCAGCAGTTACTCGCAGGGAGTCGCCGGGGAGCTGTTTTTT. It specifies CASSYSQGVAGELFF.

This clone has a handful of counts. The chain employs TRBV6-1 and TRBJ1-2; perhaps TRBD1 as D (5 bases). Between the trimmed V and J ends, which lost 2 bases and 3 bases, there was a span of 13 bases. The CDR3 covers 15 residues. The germline V gene has CDR1 MNHNS and CDR2 SASEGT. CDR3 residues: CASSENRRTHYGYTF. CDR3 DNA sequence: TGTGCCAGCAGTGAAAACAGAAGGACACACTATGGCTACACCTTC.

This clone showed up just a few times. This chain joins TRBV5-1 and TRBJ2-7, with TRBD1 matching over 8 bases. The V gene end was trimmed by 5 bases and the J gene end by 4 bases; junction bases not matched to a gene: 5. The CDR3 contains 13 residues. CDR1 SGHRS and CDR2 YFSETQ come from the germline V gene. In DNA, the CDR3 is TGCGCCAGCAGTTGGAACAGGGGGTACGAGCAGTACTTC. Residues: CASSWNRGYEQYF.

This chain links TRBV27 with TRBJ2-3; 7 bases match TRBD2. The length of the CDR3 is 13 residues. Germline CDR1 reads MNHEY; CDR2 reads SMNVEV (reference sequence). Trimming cost V 8 bases and J 3 bases; bases outside gene matches: 5. CDR3 in amino acids: CASGGEVTDTQYF. DNA for the CDR3: TGTGCCAGCGGGGGGGAGGTGACAGATACGCAGTATTTT.

The gene calls are TRBV10-3 and TRBJ1-1; D remains ambiguous. The ends were cut back, 7 bases at V and 4 bases at J, with 10 bases in the middle. In germline, CDR1 is ENHRY, CDR2 SYGVKD. This CDR3 comprises 12 residues. CDR3 sequence reads: CAIKGRTTEAFF. As DNA, the CDR3 is TGTGCCATCAAGGGCAGGACCACTGAAGCTTTCTTT.

This rearrangement joins TRBV6-6 to TRBJ1-5; D remains ambiguous. This CDR3 is 14 amino acids long. V shed 6 bases and J shed 5 bases, with 14 bases lying between them. The germline gives CDR1 MNHNY, CDR2 SVGAGI (reference sequence). Here the CDR3 DNA reads TGTGCCAGCAGCGACCAGGTAACAGATCAGCCCCAGCATTTT. This translates into CASSDQVTDQPQHF.

This chain's CDR3 is CASSPSAGGNEKLFF. In nucleotides, the CDR3 is TGTGCCAGCAGCCCCAGCGCAGGGGGAAATGAAAAACTGTTTTTT. The chain combines TRBV7-9 with TRBJ1-4; 7 nucleotides align to TRBD1. The CDR3 consists of 15 residues. V lost 5 bases and J lost 5; bases outside the gene matches: 8. Germline V gene sequence: CDR1 SEHNR, CDR2 FQNEAQ (reference sequence).

The chain joins TRBV27 to TRBJ1-1; 7 nucleotides match TRBD1. The germline V gene encodes CDR1 MNHEY and CDR2 SMNVEV (reference sequence). The J segment lost 5 bases and the V segment lost 4 bases, leaving 25 bases of the junction unmatched. The CDR3 is 20 residues long. The CDR3 DNA sequence: TGTGCCAGCAGTTGGGTGCCAAATACAGGGGCCGCCTGGGGTGAGACTGAAGCTTTCTTT. This gives the protein CASSWVPNTGAAWGETEAFF.

The J gene is TRBJ2-6, the V gene TRBV7-2; D not resolved. Germline CDR1 reads SGHTA; CDR2 reads FQGNSA. The CDR3 has 13 residues. The V end was cut by 3 bases, the J end by 5 bases, with 5 bases between. DNA for the CDR3: TGTGCCAGCAGCTTCCAAAGGGCCAACGTCCTGACTTTC. Encoded protein: CASSFQRANVLTF.

The rearrangement joins TRBV11-2 to TRBJ1-2; TRBD1 might be the D (5 bases). The CDR3 is 13 amino acids. The V end was cut by 0 bases, the J end by 7 bases, with 9 bases between. Germline V gives CDR1 SGHAT, CDR2 FQNNGV. CDR3 in amino acids: CASSLEGVGGYTF. The CDR3 DNA sequence: TGTGCCAGCAGCTTAGAGGGGGTTGGTGGCTACACCTTC.

V and J are TRBV29-1 and TRBJ2-6; TRBD1 agrees at 8 bases. With 3 bases clipped from V and 4 bases from J, the junction kept 8 bases outside the gene matches. Germline V CDR1 and CDR2: SQVTM, ANQGSEA. This CDR3 region has 16 residues. The CDR3, as DNA: TGCAGCGTTGAGGGGACAGGACCCCTGGGGGCCAACGTCCTGACTTTC. As protein: CSVEGTGPLGANVLTF.

This clone was seen only once. The V gene is TRBV9, the J gene TRBJ2-3; 7 bases are shared with TRBD1. With 4 bases clipped from V and 4 bases from J, the junction kept 15 bases outside the gene matches. Looked up from germline, CDR1 is SGDLS and CDR2 is YYNGEE. The CDR3 length is 17 residues. The CDR3 sequence is CASSTRQGTPVPDTQYF. CDR3 in DNA: TGTGCCAGCAGCACCCGACAGGGTACGCCGGTCCCAGATACGCAGTATTTT. The full variable domain, rest sourced from reference TRBV9 and TRBJ2-3, is DSGVTQTPKHLITATGQRVTLRCSPRSGDLSVYWYQQSLDQGLQFLIQYYNGEERAKGNILERFSAQQFPDLHSELNLSSLELGDSALYFCASSTRQGTPVPDTQYFGPGTRLTVL.

The CDR3 sequence is CASSLPRDRAGNEQFF. The CDR3, as DNA: TGTGCCAGCAGCTTACCCCGGGACAGGGCCGGCAATGAGCAGTTCTTC. The chain combines TRBV7-9 with TRBJ2-1; TRBD1 agrees at 9 bases. This CDR3 comprises 16 residues. Germline V gene data show CDR1 as SEHNR and CDR2 as FQNEAQ (reference sequence). Losses at the gene ends were 2 bases for V and 6 bases for J; bases not matched to a gene: 8.